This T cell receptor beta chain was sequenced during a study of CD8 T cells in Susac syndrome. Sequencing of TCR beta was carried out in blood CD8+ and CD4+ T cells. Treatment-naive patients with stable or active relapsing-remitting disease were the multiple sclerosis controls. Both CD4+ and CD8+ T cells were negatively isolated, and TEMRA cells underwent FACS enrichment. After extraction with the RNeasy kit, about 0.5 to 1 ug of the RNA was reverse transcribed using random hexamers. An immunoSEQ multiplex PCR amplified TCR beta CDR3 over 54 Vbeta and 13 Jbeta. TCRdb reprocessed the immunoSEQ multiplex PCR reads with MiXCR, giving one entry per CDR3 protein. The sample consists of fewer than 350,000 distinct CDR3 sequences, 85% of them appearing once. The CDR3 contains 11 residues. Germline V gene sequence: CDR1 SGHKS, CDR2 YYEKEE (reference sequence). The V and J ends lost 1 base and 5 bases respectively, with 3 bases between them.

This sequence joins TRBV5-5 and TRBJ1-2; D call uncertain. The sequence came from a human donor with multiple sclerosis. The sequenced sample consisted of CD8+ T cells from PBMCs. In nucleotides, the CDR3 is TGTGCCAGCAGCTTGCAGTATGGCTACACCTTC. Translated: CASSLQYGYTF.